Listed below are T cell receptor beta chains from one sample, sequenced in a study of radiation and T cells in renal cell carcinoma. Some clones are missing from TCRdb's copy, which holds only in-frame ones; the method was immunoSEQ multiplex PCR. Here the sample spans about 64,000 clones, about 74% being singletons. The specimen comprised blood, sampled from a patient whose treatment included radiotherapy and nephrectomy. The receptor set was obtained from a man between 60 and 75 years old with renal cell carcinoma. The CDR3 runs from the conserved cysteine through the conserved F or W. The order of the fields is V gene, clone size, CDR3 protein. Clone size is given for some rows only: seen once, a few or many times, or a class if the clone is expanded.

TRBV29-1,-,CSVDDTGELFF
TRBV30,-,CAWGDGYSGNTIYF
TRBV12-5,-,CASESSGGARETQYF
TRBV6-5,-,CASSYSARNEQFF
TRBV25-1,-,CASSELDRGGTEAFF
TRBV28,-,CASEAQGATNEKLFF
TRBV4-3,once,CASSQGSDGLYGYTF
TRBV18,-,CASSPGGGHTEAFF
TRBV4-3,-,CASSQGAGNTGELFF
TRBV7-9,-,CASSLLRQTNYGYTF
TRBV11-2,-,CASSLGGGGNTIYF
TRBV6-1,once,CASSRGTGGYEQYF
TRBV7-9,-,CASSLTSGDEKLFF
TRBV6-1,-,CASSEWGRIGLVDTIYF
TRBV30,few,CAWSLSIYEQYF
TRBV6-1,-,CASREPGQNNEQFF
TRBV5-8,-,CASSLEGQFHYGYTF
TRBV10-3,-,CAISEPADGVGTEAFF
TRBV19,few,CASSDVGTSRETQYF
TRBV30,-,CAWTEQGANYGYTF
TRBV29-1,-,CSVEAWDIQETQYF
TRBV6-6,-,CASSYDGHYQETQYF
TRBV27,-,CASSQAGNYGYTF
TRBV6-4,-,CASSDSSGDSTDTQYF
TRBV18,-,CASSLGQGARGEAEAFF
TRBV18,-,CASSLGTANEKLFF
TRBV6-6,many,CASRAEQGGYTIYF
TRBV5-1,once,CASSRKDGSSGANVLTF
TRBV7-9,-,CASSSYRGLLIESYEQYF
TRBV6-5,-,CASSYPGTGGYTF
TRBV11-2,-,CASSLTGGLNEKLFF
TRBV19,-,CASSRQGRALDTIYF
TRBV6-5,-,CASSRSPGPLYGYTF
TRBV7-9,-,CASSLGAGAGDGYTF
TRBV28,-,CASSLGNYGYTF
TRBV11-3,-,CASSLKPNTGELFF
TRBV11-2,-,CASSFGLLNTEAFF
TRBV6-5,once,CASSYSRGGSGTEAFF
TRBV27,-,CASSYRDRDQPQHF
TRBV2,few,CASIPASGGTREQFF
TRBV5-4,-,CASSLGSPSYEQYF
TRBV5-1,once,CASSLATGGASINGYTF
TRBV10-1,-,CASRTSGRADTQYF
TRBV6-6,-,CASSLPNRVRNTEAFF
TRBV7-8,-,CASSLGGTGSPLHF
TRBV7-3,-,CASSLSSSANTGELFF
TRBV19,-,CASSDGGIISGELFF
TRBV6-5,-,CASTTRWGGEQYF
TRBV9,-,CASSLLSGGTDTQYF